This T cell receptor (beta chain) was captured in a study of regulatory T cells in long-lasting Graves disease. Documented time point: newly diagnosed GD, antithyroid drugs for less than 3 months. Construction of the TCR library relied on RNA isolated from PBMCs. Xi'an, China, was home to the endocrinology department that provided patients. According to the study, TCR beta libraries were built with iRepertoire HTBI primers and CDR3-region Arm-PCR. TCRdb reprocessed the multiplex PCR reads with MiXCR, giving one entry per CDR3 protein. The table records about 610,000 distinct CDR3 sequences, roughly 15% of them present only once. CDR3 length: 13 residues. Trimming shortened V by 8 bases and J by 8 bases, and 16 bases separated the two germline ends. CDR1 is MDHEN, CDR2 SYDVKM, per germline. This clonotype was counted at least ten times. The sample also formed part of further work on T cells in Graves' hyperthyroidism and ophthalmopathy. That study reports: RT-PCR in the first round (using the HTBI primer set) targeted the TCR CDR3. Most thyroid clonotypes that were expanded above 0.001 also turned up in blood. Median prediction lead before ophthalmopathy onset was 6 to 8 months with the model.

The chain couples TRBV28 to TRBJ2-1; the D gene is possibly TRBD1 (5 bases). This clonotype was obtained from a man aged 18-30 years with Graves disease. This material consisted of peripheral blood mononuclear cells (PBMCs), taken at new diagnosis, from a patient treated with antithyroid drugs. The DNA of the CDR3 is TGTGCCAGCCAAGGCGGACACGGTCATGAGCAGTTCTTC. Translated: CASQGGHGHEQFF.